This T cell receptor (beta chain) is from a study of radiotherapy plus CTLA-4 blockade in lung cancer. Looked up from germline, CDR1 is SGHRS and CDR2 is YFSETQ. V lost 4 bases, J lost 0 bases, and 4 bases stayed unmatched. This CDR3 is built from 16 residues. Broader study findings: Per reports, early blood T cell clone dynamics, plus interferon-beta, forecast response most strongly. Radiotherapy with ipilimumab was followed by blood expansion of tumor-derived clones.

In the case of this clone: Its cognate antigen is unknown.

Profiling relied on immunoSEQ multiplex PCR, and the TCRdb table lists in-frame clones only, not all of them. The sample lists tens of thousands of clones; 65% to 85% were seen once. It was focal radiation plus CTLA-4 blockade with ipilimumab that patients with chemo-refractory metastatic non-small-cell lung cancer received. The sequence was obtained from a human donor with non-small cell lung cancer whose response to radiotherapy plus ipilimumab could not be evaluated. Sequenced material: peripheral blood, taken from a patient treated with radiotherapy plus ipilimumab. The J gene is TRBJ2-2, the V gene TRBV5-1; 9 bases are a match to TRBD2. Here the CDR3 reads CASSRGGGPNTGELFF. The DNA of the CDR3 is TGCGCCAGCAGCCGCGGGGGGGGCCCGAACACCGGGGAGCTGTTTTTT.